This T cell receptor beta chain is from a study of T cell responses to AZD1222 COVID-19 vaccine. About this clone: The antigen remains unidentified.

This CDR3 is 14 amino acids long. The germline V gene encodes CDR1 MNHEY and CDR2 SVGAGI. The ends lost 5 bases at V and 7 bases at J; junction bases unmatched: 5. Profiled with immunoSEQ multiplex PCR; TCRdb holds only in-frame clones, not every one. Of about 130,000 clones listed, less than 90% were seen once; the top ten hold 4.4%. The study, taken as a whole, reports: Donors were chiefly white British, with a greater number of females, and clonal diversity was perhaps underestimated.

Sample: peripheral blood, taken on day 0 of AZD1222 vaccination. The clonotype originates from an adult in good health. V and J are TRBV6-5 and TRBJ2-2; 9 bases agree with TRBD2. In DNA form, the CDR3 reads TGTGCCAGCAGTCGGGGACTAGCTCTCGGGGAGCTGTTTTTT. It is translated as CASSRGLALGELFF.